This T cell receptor (beta chain) was sequenced for a study of CD8+ T cells in alopecia areata. Turning to the study itself: At a dose of 5 to 10 mg twice daily, oral tofacitinib was given to treated patients. Study-level points and caveats: Clonality was higher in lesional than normal scalp, especially in alopecia totalis/universalis. Having one nonresponder leaves uncertain how baseline CD8+ expansion relates to response.

Points on this clone: Its antigen is currently unknown.

After isolation, RNA underwent reverse transcription to generate cDNA as the sequencing template. Only in-frame clones appear in the TCRdb table, and some are missing; sequencing was by immunoSEQ multiplex PCR. The sample gives roughly 170,000 clones, around 50% of which show up once; roughly 12% is in the top ten. CDR3 length: 12 residues. Germline V gives CDR1 SGDLS, CDR2 YYNGEE. Between the trimmed V and J ends, which lost 7 bases and 6 bases, there was a span of 14 bases. The treatment was: oral pan-JAK inhibitor, 5-10 mg twice daily. The genes are TRBV9 and TRBJ2-7; D possibly corresponds to TRBD1 (6 bases). The material sequenced was CD8+ T cells sorted from blood, taken at week 24, from a patient treated with tofacitinib. The receptor's source is a human donor with alopecia areata. The CDR3 loop reads CASGQGRGEQYF. In nucleotides, the CDR3 is TGTGCCAGCGGTCAGGGGCGAGGCGAGCAGTACTTC. Full variable domain (remainder filled in from reference TRBV9 and TRBJ2-7): DSGVTQTPKHLITATGQRVTLRCSPRSGDLSVYWYQQSLDQGLQFLIQYYNGEERAKGNILERFSAQQFPDLHSELNLSSLELGDSALYFCASGQGRGEQYFGPGTRLTVT.